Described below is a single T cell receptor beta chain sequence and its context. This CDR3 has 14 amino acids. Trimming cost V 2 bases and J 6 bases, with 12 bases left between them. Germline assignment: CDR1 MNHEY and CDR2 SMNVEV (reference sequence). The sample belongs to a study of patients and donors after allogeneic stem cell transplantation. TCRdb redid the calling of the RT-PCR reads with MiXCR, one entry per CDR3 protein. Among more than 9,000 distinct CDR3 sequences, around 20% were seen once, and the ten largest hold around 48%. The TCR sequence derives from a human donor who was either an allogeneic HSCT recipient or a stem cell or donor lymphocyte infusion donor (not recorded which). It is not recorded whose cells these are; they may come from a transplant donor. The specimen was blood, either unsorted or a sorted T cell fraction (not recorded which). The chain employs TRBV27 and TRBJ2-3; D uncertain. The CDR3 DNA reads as TGTGCCAGCAGTTTAAAAAATAGTATGGATACGCAGTATTTT. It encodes CASSLKNSMDTQYF.